In this sample, the clone carrying this T cell receptor beta chain turned up once. This entry belongs to a study of shared clonotypes between healthy human individuals. The CDR3 spans 15 residues. Germline V CDR1 and CDR2: MNHNS, SASEGT. Trimming removed 7 bases from V and 8 bases from J, with 20 bases in between. Clones were read by immunoSEQ multiplex PCR, and TCRdb kept only the in-frame ones, dropping some. The profile shows about 460,000 clones, more than 70% of them singletons. The chain employs TRBV6-1 and TRBJ1-4; D possibly corresponds to TRBD1 (5 bases). Sequenced material: PBMCs. The clonotype was recovered from a woman aged 40 to 55 in good health. Some clones in this sample may be carry-over from other donors' samples. The CDR3 loop reads CASTEGRGVREKLFF. In DNA, the CDR3 is TGTGCCAGCACCGAAGGGAGGGGAGTGAGGGAAAAACTGTTTTTT.